A single sample is the source of the 26 T cell receptor beta chains below, sequenced in a study of blood T cells in healthy people across ages. Through a sample-barcoded 5' primer and a J-beta primer mix, a second PCR was run for about 6 to 11 cycles. TCRdb fed the 5' RACE reads into MiXCR, producing one record per CDR3 protein. This table holds some 640,000 distinct CDR3 sequences, roughly 31% found once. The source material was blood. The receptors were sampled from a woman older than 75 in good health.

This rearrangement joins TRBV20-1 to TRBJ2-7; D might be TRBD1 (6 bases). CDR1 and CDR2 (germline): DFQATT, SNEGSKA (reference sequence). The CDR3 spans 13 residues. The CDR3 region is CSVGQPGSYEQYF. The CDR3 nucleotides read TGCAGCGTAGGACAGCCGGGTTCCTACGAGCAGTACTTC.

This clonotype was seen many times. Relative to the germline gene, one junction end is altered; a read error may explain this. The rearrangement joins TRBV5-1 to TRBJ1-1, with D perhaps TRBD1 (6 bases). This CDR3 has 14 amino acids. Germline CDR1 reads SGHRS; CDR2 reads YFSETQ. The CDR3 is CASSLEQGNTEAFF. The CDR3 DNA follows: TGTGCCAGCAGCTTGGAACAGGGGAACACTGAAGCTTTCTTT.

The rearrangement links TRBV30 to TRBJ2-5, with a weak D call TRBD2 (7 bases). The CDR3 contains 13 residues. Germline V lookup: CDR1 GTSNPN, CDR2 SVGIG (reference sequence). Trimming cost V 2 bases and J 4 bases, with 11 bases left between them. This chain's CDR3 is CAWSPGEGETQYF. The CDR3 DNA reads TGTGCCTGGAGTCCAGGGGAGGGAGAGACCCAGTACTTC.

This chain uses TRBV6-2 or TRBV6-3 with TRBJ1-5, with TRBD1 matching 7 bases. V was clipped by 7 bases and J by 6 bases; unmatched bases: 9. This CDR3 has 14 amino acids. Germline V lookup: CDR1 MNHEY, CDR2 SVGEGT. The CDR3 loop reads CASNTGRGIQPQHF. The CDR3, as DNA: TGTGCCAGCAATACGGGCAGGGGGATTCAGCCCCAGCATTTT.

The chain links TRBV7-8 to TRBJ1-4; D uncertain. V was shortened by 2 bases and J by 8 bases, with 15 bases between the two germline ends. The CDR3 totals 15 residues. Looked up from germline, CDR1 is SGHVS and CDR2 is FQNEAQ. The CDR3 here is CASSLRERTAEKLFF. The CDR3 DNA follows: TGTGCCAGCAGCTTAAGGGAACGAACAGCCGAAAAACTGTTTTTT.

As to this clonotype: Given a much more abundant clone one base away, this may be a read error. V gene TRBV7-2 combines with J gene TRBJ2-6; no clear D. The V gene lost 5 bases and the J gene lost 2 bases, with 10 bases spanning the gap. The germline gives CDR1 SGHTA, CDR2 FQGNSA. The CDR3 contains 15 residues. This CDR3 reads CASSNNGAGANVLTF. CDR3 in DNA: TGTGCCAGCAGCAACAATGGGGCTGGGGCCAACGTCCTGACTTTC.

A word on this clonotype: One base away lies a much larger clone, so this may be a sequencing read error. V gene TRBV20-1 combines with J gene TRBJ1-1; D is perhaps TRBD1 (5 bases). Germline V lookup: CDR1 DFQATT, CDR2 SNEGSKA (reference sequence). The CDR3 runs to 13 residues. For the CDR3, the DNA is TGCGGTGCTGAATCAGGGATGGACACTGAAGCTTTCTTT. Amino acids: CGAESGMDTEAFF.

This clonotype was recorded many times. This sequence joins TRBV4-1 and TRBJ2-1, with 8 bases that match TRBD1. The V and J ends lost 5 bases and 6 bases, in that order; junction bases with no gene match: 9. Per the germline V gene, CDR1 is MGHRA and CDR2 is YSYEKL. The CDR3 runs 15 residues. CDR3 in amino acids: CASSSPVDRGNEQFF. The CDR3 nucleotides are TGCGCCAGCAGCTCGCCCGTTGACAGGGGCAATGAGCAGTTCTTC.

Remarks on this clonotype: Being one base from a much bigger clone, this may be a read error. The chain couples TRBV6-2 or TRBV6-3 to TRBJ2-5, with 7 bases that match TRBD2. V lost 8 bases to trimming and J lost 2 bases; unmatched junction nucleotides: 11. Germline V lookup: CDR1 MNHEY, CDR2 SVGEGT. The CDR3 is made up of 15 amino acids. CDR3 loop: CASSWLAEGQETQYF. DNA of the CDR3: TGTGCCAGCTCTTGGCTAGCGGAGGGGCAAGAGACCCAGTACTTC.

This clonotype was seen at least ten times. The chain couples TRBV20-1 to TRBJ2-7; 8 nucleotides agree with TRBD1. V lost 1 base, J lost 2 bases, and 10 bases stayed unmatched. The germline gives CDR1 DFQATT, CDR2 SNEGSKA (reference sequence). The CDR3 runs 16 residues. The CDR3 sequence: CSARAPRTGFTYEQYF. The CDR3 region has the DNA TGCAGTGCTAGAGCTCCCCGGACAGGGTTCACCTACGAGCAGTACTTC.

This clonotype has at least ten counts. The V and J genes are TRBV7-8 and TRBJ2-1, with 7 nucleotides matching TRBD2. The CDR3 has 18 residues. Looked up from germline, CDR1 is SGHVS and CDR2 is FQNEAQ. The J segment lost 1 base and the V segment lost 0 bases, leaving 9 bases of the junction unmatched. In nucleotides, the CDR3 is TGTGCCAGCAGCTTAGCGGGATGGGAGGGACGATCCTACAATGAGCAGTTCTTC. As protein: CASSLAGWEGRSYNEQFF.

This clonotype was detected ten times or more. The genes are TRBV20-1 and TRBJ2-1; 9 nucleotides match TRBD2. The CDR3 spans 16 residues. Germline loops: CDR1 DFQATT, CDR2 SNEGSKA (reference sequence). Trimming at V came to 0 bases and at J to 5 bases, leaving 8 bases not matched to a gene. The CDR3 sequence is CSAREGRLAAHNEQFF. The CDR3 DNA sequence: TGCAGTGCTAGAGAAGGGAGACTAGCGGCCCACAATGAGCAGTTCTTC.

This clonotype was seen only once. The chain has TRBV7-9 and TRBJ2-1; 8 nucleotides agree with TRBD1. Germline CDR1 and CDR2: SEHNR and FQNEAQ (reference sequence). There are 15 residues in the CDR3. V trimming: 1 base; J trimming: 7 bases; junction bases outside the gene matches: 6. The DNA of the CDR3 is TGTGCCAGCAGCTTAGGGACAGGGAGGCCGAATGAGCAGTTCTTC. Translated, it gives CASSLGTGRPNEQFF.

This clonotype was observed many times. V is TRBV12-5 and J is TRBJ2-7; 7 bases map to TRBD1. This CDR3 is built from 17 residues. Germline assignment: CDR1 LGHNT and CDR2 FRNRAP. Trimming cost V 0 bases and J 1 base; bases outside gene matches: 9. CDR3 loop: CASGLVRGQLQSYEQYF. In DNA, the CDR3 is TGTGCTAGTGGTTTGGTACGGGGACAGCTCCAATCCTACGAGCAGTACTTC.

In this sample, this clonotype turned up once. This chain uses TRBV15 with TRBJ2-5; D call uncertain. Germline values: CDR1 LNHNV, CDR2 YYDKDF (reference sequence). Between the trimmed V and J ends, which lost 2 bases and 5 bases, there was a span of 18 bases. This CDR3 comprises 16 residues. CDR3 nucleotides: TGTGCCACCAGCAGACCCACGCCGGTGGGAAGGGAGACCCAGTACTTC. This codes for CATSRPTPVGRETQYF.

This clonotype was counted ten times or more. Here the CDR3 reads CASSTGTSGAYGGNEQFF. DNA of the CDR3: TGTGCCAGCAGTACCGGGACTAGCGGGGCCTACGGGGGCAATGAGCAGTTCTTC. This chain links TRBV2 with TRBJ2-1; 13 bases line up with TRBD2. From germline, CDR1 is SNHLY and CDR2 FYNNEI. CDR3 length equals 18 residues. V lost 5 bases and J lost 6; bases outside the gene matches: 13.

Remarks on this clonotype: A much larger clone lies one base from this, so it may be a read error. The chain carries TRBV20-1 and TRBJ1-4; tentative D call: TRBD1 (6 bases). This CDR3 region has 13 residues. From germline, CDR1 is DFQATT and CDR2 SNEGSKA (reference sequence). The CDR3 region has the DNA TGCAGTGCTAGATGGGGGGCTCGGGAAAAACGGTTTTTT. Its translation is CSARWGAREKRFF.

Note on this clonotype: Possible read error: a much larger clone is one base away. The V call is TRBV20-1, the J call TRBJ2-1; TRBD2 might be the D (6 bases). The CDR3 is made up of 11 amino acids. Germline V gene lookup returns CDR1 DFQATT and CDR2 SNEGSKA (reference sequence). Here the CDR3 DNA reads TGCGGTGCTGGGGGAGGCAATGAGCAGTTCTTC. Translation gives CGAGGGNEQFF.

This clonotype was counted many times. This chain connects TRBV25-1 to TRBJ2-3; 8 bases are shared with TRBD1. This CDR3 contains 17 residues. CDR1 and CDR2 from the germline V gene are MGHDK and SYGVNS. Trimming removed 1 base from V and 2 bases from J; junction bases left unmatched: 8. This CDR3 reads CASSEFAGTGNTDTQYF. DNA for the CDR3: TGTGCCAGCAGTGAATTCGCTGGGACAGGAAACACAGATACGCAGTATTTT.

The rearrangement links TRBV5-1 to TRBJ1-3, with D uncertain. CDR1 and CDR2 from the germline V gene are SGHRS and YFSETQ. This CDR3 has 14 amino acids. With 5 bases removed from V and 0 bases from J, the gap between germline ends came to 9 bases. The CDR3 protein is CASSPDPSGNTIYF. CDR3 sequence (DNA): TGCGCCAGCAGTCCAGACCCCTCTGGAAACACCATATATTTT.

Note on this clonotype: Relative to the germline gene, one junction end is altered; a read error may explain this. The V call is TRBV5-1, the J call TRBJ2-1, with TRBD2 matching over 10 bases. The CDR3 spans 13 residues. Germline V CDR1 and CDR2: SGHRS, YFSETQ. CDR3 coding DNA: TGCGCCAGCAGCATCGGGACTAGCGTTGAGCGGTTCTTC. Amino acids: CASSIGTSVERFF.

This clonotype was counted at least ten times. The chain carries TRBV9 and TRBJ1-1, with a weak D call TRBD1 (6 bases). This CDR3 is built from 13 residues. In germline, CDR1 is SGDLS, CDR2 YYNGEE. Trimming stripped 0 bases from V and 5 bases from J, with 8 bases between. This CDR3 is CASSVARGTEAFF. CDR3 nucleotide sequence: TGTGCCAGCAGCGTAGCTAGGGGGACTGAAGCTTTCTTT.

This clonotype was counted only a few times. This rearrangement joins TRBV7-2 to TRBJ1-1; 7 nucleotides match TRBD1. V gave up 5 bases and J gave up 4 bases; unmatched junction bases: 7. The germline gives CDR1 SGHTA, CDR2 FQGNSA. The CDR3 consists of 14 residues. This chain's CDR3 is CASSTDRVVTEAFF. For the CDR3, the DNA is TGTGCCAGCAGCACAGACAGGGTTGTCACTGAAGCTTTCTTT.

Notes on this clonotype: A much larger clonotype is one base distant, so this may be a read error. The chain combines TRBV7-8 with TRBJ1-1; 7 positions agree with TRBD1. The CDR3 spans 15 residues. V was clipped by 5 bases and J by 5 bases; unmatched bases: 11. Germline CDR1 and CDR2: SGHVS and FQNEAQ. CDR3 in DNA: TGTGCCAGCAGCCCGCGCAGGGGGGCCGGGACTGAAGCTTTCTTT. It specifies CASSPRRGAGTEAFF.

This clonotype has a count of ten or more. The rearrangement uses TRBV27 and TRBJ1-2; 7 bases align to TRBD1. The germline V gene has CDR1 MNHEY and CDR2 SMNVEV (reference sequence). J was trimmed by 9 bases and V by 5 bases; bases with no gene match: 6. This CDR3 spans 12 amino acids. CDR3 nucleotides: TGTGCCAGCAGTCGACAGGGAAGGAGCTACACCTTC. It specifies CASSRQGRSYTF.

This clonotype was detected only a few times. The CDR3 spells CASSLGDRDVDTEAFF. DNA of the CDR3: TGTGCCAGCAGCTTAGGGGACAGGGATGTCGACACTGAAGCTTTCTTT. The V gene is TRBV7-9, the J gene TRBJ1-1; 9 bases agree with TRBD1. The germline V gene encodes CDR1 SEHNR and CDR2 FQNEAQ (reference sequence). This CDR3 has 16 residues. V shed 1 base and J 3 bases; nucleotides not matched to a gene: 6.